These 2 T cell receptor beta chains share one sample of origin, sequenced in a study of T cell changes during pregnancy in multiple sclerosis. Here immunoSEQ multiplex PCR was the method, and the copy in TCRdb shows in-frame clones only, minus some. This sample has around 86,000 clones, with 90% to 95% found just once. The specimen was peripheral blood, collected in the first trimester of pregnancy. All receptors derive from a female donor with multiple sclerosis, enrolled in a pregnancy study.

This rearrangement joins TRBV7-9 to TRBJ1-6, with a tentative D call TRBD1 (5 bases). V was pared by 1 base and J by 7 bases, with 8 bases between. From germline, CDR1 is SEHNR and CDR2 FQNEAQ (reference sequence). The length of the CDR3 is 14 residues. CDR3 bases: TGTGCCAGCAGCTTAGGGACACTAAATTCACCCCTCCACTTT. Its protein product is CASSLGTLNSPLHF. The full variable domain, with the rest looked up from reference TRBV7-9 and TRBJ1-6, is DTGVSQNPRHKITKRGQNVTFRCDPISEHNRLYWYRQTLGQGPEFLTYFQNEAQLEKSRLLSDRFSAERPKGSFSTLEIQRTEQGDSAMYLCASSLGTLNSPLHFGNGTRLTVT.

V usage is TRBV18 and J usage is TRBJ2-3; unclear D gene. Germline CDR1 is KGHSH and CDR2 is LQKENI. The CDR3 extends over 17 amino acids. Trimming pared 2 bases from V and 2 bases from J, leaving 17 bases between. CDR3 protein: CASSPIGVGPLTDTQYF. Written as DNA, the CDR3 is TGTGCCAGCTCACCAATAGGCGTGGGCCCCCTCACAGATACGCAGTATTTT.